The 30 T cell receptor beta chains given below trace back to one sample, sequenced in a study of blood T cell repertoires in COVID-19. The method was immunoSEQ multiplex PCR; TCRdb's version includes in-frame clones alone and lacks a portion of them. The table records about 150,000 clones, more than 65% of them present only once. Sequenced input: peripheral blood. These receptors were obtained from a man between 60 and 75 years old with acute or convalescent COVID-19.

This clone was detected once. The chain uses TRBV3-1 (or the pseudogene TRBV3-2) and TRBJ1-2; no definite D call. CDR1 LGHDT and CDR2 YNNKEL come from the germline V gene (reference sequence). V shed 4 bases and J shed 4 bases, with 10 bases lying between them. CDR3 length equals 13 residues. CDR3 sequence (DNA): TGTGCCAGCAGCCCGGACTCTTCCTATGGCTACACCTTC. Protein: CASSPDSSYGYTF.

This chain uses TRBV3-1 (or the pseudogene TRBV3-2) with TRBJ2-3, with 10 bases identical to TRBD2. Germline-derived CDR1 and CDR2 are LGHDT and YNNKEL (reference sequence). With V trimmed by 5 bases and J by 4 bases, 3 bases remained unmatched. This CDR3 is built from 14 residues. CDR3 sequence (DNA): TGTGCCAGCAGCGCTAGCGGGAGTTCAGATACGCAGTATTTT. Residues: CASSASGSSDTQYF.

The CDR3, as DNA: TGTGCCAGCAGCCTCCTCCAGACTAGCGGGAGATATGAGCAGTTCTTC. It is translated as CASSLLQTSGRYEQFF. The chain recombines TRBV13 with TRBJ2-1, with 12 bases aligning to TRBD2. The CDR3 consists of 16 residues. The germline gives CDR1 PRHDT, CDR2 FYEKMQ (reference sequence). Trimming took 5 bases from V and 8 from J; bases not matched to a gene: 10.

The V gene is TRBV21-1, the J gene TRBJ1-1; the D call of TRBD1 is as the table states it, not checked on the DNA. TRBV21-1 is designated a pseudogene. CDR3 size: 16 residues. This chain's CDR3 is CASSDRGGRWGTEAFF. For the CDR3, the DNA is TGTGCCAGCAGCGATAGAGGGGGTAGATGGGGCACTGAAGCTTTCTTT.

Points on this clone: Other DNA sequences in the same sample also yield this CDR3. The V call is TRBV9, the J call TRBJ2-7, with TRBD2 matching over 9 bases. Germline CDR1 and CDR2: SGDLS and YYNGEE. CDR3 length equals 14 residues. V trimming: 2 bases; J trimming: 3 bases; junction bases outside the gene matches: 3. CDR3 loop: CASSVGSGSYEQYF. The CDR3 DNA reads TGTGCCAGCAGCGTGGGTAGCGGGAGCTACGAGCAGTACTTC.

The chain joins TRBV28 to TRBJ2-1; TRBD2 matches at 13 bases. With 1 base clipped from V and 3 bases from J, the junction kept 3 bases outside the gene matches. This CDR3 has 17 residues. The germline CDR1 and CDR2 sequences are MDHEN and SYDVKM. The CDR3 protein is CASSLFGLAGVYNEQFF. The CDR3 bases are TGTGCCAGCAGTTTATTTGGACTAGCGGGAGTCTACAATGAGCAGTTCTTC. Variable domain in full (rest from reference TRBV28 and TRBJ2-1): DVKVTQSSRYLVKRTGEKVFLECVQDMDHENMFWYRQDPGLGLRLIYFSYDVKMKEKGDIPEGYSVSREKKERFSLILESASTNQTSMYLCASSLFGLAGVYNEQFFGPGTRLTVL.

CDR3 coding DNA: TGCAGTGCCCTAGTATTGGAGACCCAGTACTTC. Translation gives CSALVLETQYF. The chain is built from TRBV20-1 and TRBJ2-5; no definite D call. Germline V lookup: CDR1 DFQATT, CDR2 SNEGSKA (reference sequence). The CDR3 totals 11 residues. Trimming removed 6 bases from V and 5 bases from J, with 10 bases in between.

The rearrangement joins TRBV24-1 to TRBJ1-2, with D uncertain. V was trimmed by 3 bases and J by 2 bases, leaving 9 bases between them. The CDR3 has 14 residues. Germline CDR1 reads KGHDR; CDR2 reads SFDVKD. Here the CDR3 DNA reads TGTGCCACCAGTGATCCGAGAGTAAACTATGGCTACACCTTC. This codes for CATSDPRVNYGYTF.

The chain joins TRBV5-1 to TRBJ2-5; maybe TRBD2 (6 bases). Germline CDR1 is SGHRS and CDR2 is YFSETQ. Trimming took off 0 bases at V and 5 bases at J, with 14 bases between the two ends. This CDR3 comprises 15 residues. The CDR3, as DNA: TGCGCCAGCAGCTTGGGGCGGGTCGCGGGGGAGACCCAGTACTTC. Its protein product is CASSLGRVAGETQYF.

The chain employs TRBV6-5 and TRBJ2-7; 8 nucleotides agree with TRBD1. CDR1 is MNHEY, CDR2 SVGAGI, per germline. The CDR3 has 14 residues. V lost 3 bases to trimming and J lost 3 bases; unmatched junction nucleotides: 4. Here the CDR3 DNA reads TGTGCCAGCAGTTATAGGGACAGGCACTACGAGCAGTACTTC. The encoded protein is CASSYRDRHYEQYF.

The chain joins TRBV19 to TRBJ1-4; D call uncertain. Between the trimmed V and J ends, which lost 3 bases and 7 bases, there was a span of 12 bases. CDR1 and CDR2 from the germline V gene are LNHDA and SQIVND (reference sequence). The length of the CDR3 is 14 residues. Written as DNA, the CDR3 is TGTGCCAGTAGTATCTGGACTTCGGGTGAAAAACTGTTTTTT. This translates into CASSIWTSGEKLFF. The complete variable domain, with remaining parts taken from reference TRBV19 and TRBJ1-4, reads DGGITQSPKYLFRKEGQNVTLSCEQNLNHDAMYWYRQDPGQGLRLIYYSQIVNDFQKGDIAEGYSVSREKKESFPLTVTSAQKNPTAFYLCASSIWTSGEKLFFGSGTQLSVL.

This clone was seen once. V gene TRBV18 combines with J gene TRBJ2-6, with unresolved D. The CDR3 loop spans 14 amino acids. V lost 6 bases, J lost 0 bases, and 6 bases lay in between. Germline V CDR1 and CDR2: KGHSH, LQKENI. CDR3 DNA: TGTGCCAGCTCTCCGAGCTCTGGGGCCAACGTCCTGACTTTC. Its translation: CASSPSSGANVLTF.

The V and J genes are TRBV5-1 and TRBJ1-6; D ambiguous. The CDR3 runs 16 residues. Trimming pared 0 bases from V and 1 base from J, leaving 8 bases between. The germline V gene encodes CDR1 SGHRS and CDR2 YFSETQ. In DNA form, the CDR3 reads TGCGCCAGCAGCTTGGGGGTCGGGTCCTATAATTCACCCCTCCACTTT. It specifies CASSLGVGSYNSPLHF. The whole variable domain, filled in from reference TRBV5-1 and TRBJ1-6, reads KAGVTQTPRYLIKTRGQQVTLSCSPISGHRSVSWYQQTPGQGLQFLFEYFSETQRNKGNFPGRFSGRQFSNSRSEMNVSTLELGDSALYLCASSLGVGSYNSPLHFGNGTRLTVT.

The rearrangement joins TRBV18 to TRBJ1-1; TRBD1 matches at 8 bases. CDR1 and CDR2 (germline): KGHSH, LQKENI. The CDR3 totals 13 residues. Unmatched junction bases numbered 2, after V lost 5 bases and J lost 3 bases. CDR3 sequence: CASSGGQDTEAFF. The CDR3 coding sequence is TGTGCCAGCTCAGGGGGACAGGACACTGAAGCTTTCTTT.

Only one count was recorded for this clone. V usage is TRBV30 and J usage is TRBJ1-6; 7 bases fit TRBD1. The V and J ends lost 1 base and 7 bases, in that order; junction bases with no gene match: 4. Germline V gene data show CDR1 as GTSNPN and CDR2 as SVGIG (reference sequence). This CDR3 has 14 residues. CDR3 in DNA: TGTGCCTGGAGTGCGCCGGGACAGAATTCACCCCTCCACTTT. Its translation is CAWSAPGQNSPLHF.

This chain uses TRBV28 with TRBJ1-4; no clear D. CDR3 length equals 14 residues. Germline V gene sequence: CDR1 MDHEN, CDR2 SYDVKM. Trimming took off 3 bases at V and 8 bases at J, with 13 bases between the two ends. The CDR3 DNA is TGTGCCAGCAGTTTGAGGGTGAAAGGGGAAAAACTGTTTTTT. Protein sequence: CASSLRVKGEKLFF. Supplemented by reference TRBV28 and TRBJ1-4, the full variable domain reads DVKVTQSSRYLVKRTGEKVFLECVQDMDHENMFWYRQDPGLGLRLIYFSYDVKMKEKGDIPEGYSVSREKKERFSLILESASTNQTSMYLCASSLRVKGEKLFFGSGTQLSVL.

The count of this clone is one. The gene calls are TRBV7-9 and TRBJ2-7; 7 bases align to TRBD1. Germline CDR1 reads SEHNR; CDR2 reads FQNEAQ (reference sequence). V was clipped by 5 bases and J by 0 bases; unmatched bases: 10. The CDR3 has 16 residues. The CDR3 is CASSMGQFSLSYEQYF. The CDR3 nucleotides are TGTGCCAGCAGCATGGGACAGTTCTCCCTCTCCTACGAGCAGTACTTC.

This chain links TRBV24-1 with TRBJ2-7; 9 nucleotides line up with TRBD1. Losses at the gene ends were 8 bases for V and 3 bases for J; bases not matched to a gene: 13. The CDR3 is made up of 16 amino acids. Germline V gives CDR1 KGHDR, CDR2 SFDVKD. The CDR3, as DNA: TGTGCCACCACCGCGAACCGGACAGGGGAATACTACGAGCAGTACTTC. Translating gives CATTANRTGEYYEQYF.

The rearrangement uses TRBV4-1 and TRBJ2-1, with D possibly being TRBD2 (6 bases). Deletions cut 1 base from V and 4 bases from J, with 11 bases between. Per the germline V gene, CDR1 is MGHRA and CDR2 is YSYEKL. CDR3 size: 15 residues. CDR3 in DNA: TGCGCCAGCAGCCAAGGGTCCCTAGCGTACAATGAGCAGTTCTTC. Its translation: CASSQGSLAYNEQFF.

The V call is TRBV9, the J call TRBJ2-6; no clear D. Deletions cut 0 bases from V and 0 bases from J, with 7 bases between. The CDR3 has 16 amino acids. The germline V gene encodes CDR1 SGDLS and CDR2 YYNGEE. The CDR3 DNA sequence: TGTGCCAGCAGCGTAGCATCGGGCTCTGGGGCCAACGTCCTGACTTTC. Its protein is CASSVASGSGANVLTF.

This clone was found many times. This chain links TRBV5-4 with TRBJ2-7; D may be TRBD1 (5 bases). From germline, CDR1 is SGHNT and CDR2 YYREEE (reference sequence). V was clipped by 5 bases and J by 5 bases, with 14 bases between them. The CDR3 covers 13 residues. The DNA of the CDR3 is TGTGCCAGCAGATACCAGGGAAGCGACGAGCAGTACTTC. The encoded protein is CASRYQGSDEQYF.

This clone showed up just a few times. This sample includes further DNA sequences coding for the same CDR3. The V gene is TRBV10-1, the J gene TRBJ2-7; tentatively, D is TRBD1 (5 bases). Germline CDR1 and CDR2: WNHNN and SYGVQD (reference sequence). The V gene lost 0 bases and the J gene lost 2 bases, with 8 bases spanning the gap. The CDR3 contains 14 residues. This chain's CDR3 is CASSESGRTYEQYF. The DNA of the CDR3 is TGCGCCAGCAGTGAGTCGGGGCGGACCTACGAGCAGTACTTC.

V gene TRBV18 combines with J gene TRBJ2-3, with a tentative D call TRBD1 (5 bases). The CDR3 extends over 14 amino acids. Germline V gives CDR1 KGHSH, CDR2 LQKENI. Trimming took 4 bases from V and 1 from J, leaving 9 bases between them. The CDR3 nucleotides read TGTGCCAGCTCACAGGGGCATGGCACAGATACGCAGTATTTT. Translation: CASSQGHGTDTQYF. Using reference TRBV18 and TRBJ2-3 for the parts outside the CDR3, the full variable domain is NAGVMQNPRHLVRRRGQEARLRCSPMKGHSHVYWYRQLPEEGLKFMVYLQKENIIDESGMPKERFSAEFPKEGPSILRIQQVVRGDSAAYFCASSQGHGTDTQYFGPGTRLTVL.

The table lists this clone with a count of one. V and J are TRBV5-5 and TRBJ2-2; the match to TRBD2 covers 13 bases. CDR3 length: 17 residues. Per germline, CDR1 SGHKS and CDR2 YYEKEE (reference sequence). The V gene end was trimmed by 4 bases and the J gene end by 7 bases; junction bases not matched to a gene: 10. The CDR3 DNA follows: TGTGCCAGCAGCCGGACTAGCGGGAGAATGTTGGGCGGGGAGCTGTTTTTT. It encodes CASSRTSGRMLGGELFF.

This chain links TRBV23-1 with TRBJ2-7, with 10 bases lining up with TRBD1. TRBV23-1 falls under the ORF class, with uncertain function. Losses at the gene ends were 7 bases for V and 5 bases for J; bases not matched to a gene: 2. The CDR3 extends over 12 amino acids. The CDR3 loop reads CASKDRGDEQYF. Here the CDR3 DNA reads TGCGCCAGCAAGGACAGGGGGGACGAGCAGTACTTC.

The chain has TRBV24-1 and TRBJ2-1; perhaps TRBD1 as D (7 bases). This CDR3 region has 19 residues. Germline lookup yields CDR1 KGHDR and CDR2 SFDVKD. V lost 4 bases and J lost 4, with 25 bases in between. This chain's CDR3 is CATSDPPDRGTAKYNEQFF. The CDR3 DNA sequence: TGTGCCACCAGTGACCCTCCTGACCGCGGGACAGCAAAATACAATGAGCAGTTCTTC.

The chain recombines TRBV27 with TRBJ2-3, with 7 bases lining up with TRBD2. Losses at the gene ends were 5 bases for V and 4 bases for J; bases not matched to a gene: 12. The CDR3 is 16 residues long. Germline assignment: CDR1 MNHEY and CDR2 SMNVEV (reference sequence). The CDR3 region has the DNA TGTGCCAGCAGTCCCCTAGCGGTGGTTCGGGCAGATACGCAGTATTTT. As protein: CASSPLAVVRADTQYF.

This rearrangement joins TRBV25-1 to TRBJ2-7; TRBD1 matches at 9 bases. Trimming at V came to 3 bases and at J to 2 bases, leaving 8 bases not matched to a gene. The CDR3 is 16 residues long. Germline assignment: CDR1 MGHDK and CDR2 SYGVNS. In nucleotides, the CDR3 is TGTGCCAGCAGTGACCCAAATGGACAGGGGACCTACGAGCAGTACTTC. This gives the protein CASSDPNGQGTYEQYF.

This chain links TRBV5-1 with TRBJ2-2, with D tentatively TRBD2 (6 bases). Per the germline V gene, CDR1 is SGHRS and CDR2 is YFSETQ. The V end lost 0 bases, the J end lost 2 bases, and 11 bases lay between the germline ends. The CDR3 loop spans 16 amino acids. The CDR3 region is CASSLVADLNTGELFF. The CDR3 DNA is TGCGCCAGCAGCTTGGTAGCGGACCTAAACACCGGGGAGCTGTTTTTT. The full variable domain, rest sourced from reference TRBV5-1 and TRBJ2-2, is KAGVTQTPRYLIKTRGQQVTLSCSPISGHRSVSWYQQTPGQGLQFLFEYFSETQRNKGNFPGRFSGRQFSNSRSEMNVSTLELGDSALYLCASSLVADLNTGELFFGEGSRLTVL.

J is TRBJ2-7 and V is TRBV4-1, with TRBD2 matching over 9 bases. The CDR3 spans 16 residues. The V gene's germline CDR1 is MGHRA and CDR2 YSYEKL. The junction had 5 bases not matched to a gene; V was cut back by 2 bases and J by 0 bases. In nucleotides, the CDR3 is TGCGCCAGCAGCCAAAGTATGACTAGCGGCTCCTACGAGCAGTACTTC. It yields the protein CASSQSMTSGSYEQYF.